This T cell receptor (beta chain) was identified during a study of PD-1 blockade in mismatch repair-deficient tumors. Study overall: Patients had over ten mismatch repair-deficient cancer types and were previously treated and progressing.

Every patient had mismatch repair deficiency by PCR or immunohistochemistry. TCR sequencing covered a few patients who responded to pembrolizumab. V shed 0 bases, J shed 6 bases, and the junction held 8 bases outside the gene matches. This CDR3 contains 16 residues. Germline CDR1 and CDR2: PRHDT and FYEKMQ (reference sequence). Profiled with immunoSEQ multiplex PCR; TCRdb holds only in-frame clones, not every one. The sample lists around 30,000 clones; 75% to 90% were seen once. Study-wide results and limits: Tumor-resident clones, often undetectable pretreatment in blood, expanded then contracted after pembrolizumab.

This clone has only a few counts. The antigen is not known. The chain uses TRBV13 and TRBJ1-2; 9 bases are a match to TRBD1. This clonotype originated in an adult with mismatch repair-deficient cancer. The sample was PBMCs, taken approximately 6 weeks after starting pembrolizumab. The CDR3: CASSLGNHRDRDGYTF. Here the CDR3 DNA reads TGTGCCAGCAGCTTAGGGAACCACCGGGACAGGGATGGCTACACCTTC.